A single sample gave rise to the 16 T cell receptor beta chains below, sequenced in a study of blood T cell repertoires in COVID-19 (dated by TCRdb to about 2020). Libraries were prepared through the immunoSEQ multiplex PCR assay. TCRdb mirrors the immuneACCESS table, restricted to in-frame sequences. Some clones are absent from its copies; in checked studies, under half trace to an unresolved V gene, and the reason for the others is unknown. This sample comprises 250,000 to 300,000 clones, less than 90% of them detected only once. The leading ten clones occupy over 4.5% of the sample. The material sequenced was peripheral blood. All receptors come from a man between 60 and 75 years old who had recovered from COVID-19.

The genes are TRBV19 and TRBJ2-3; D possibly corresponds to TRBD1 (6 bases). The CDR3 is 15 residues long. The germline CDR1 and CDR2 sequences are LNHDA and SQIVND (reference sequence). Trimming pared 7 bases from V and 2 bases from J, leaving 16 bases between. The DNA of the CDR3 is TGTGCCAGTACCCAAAACAGGGTATCCACAGATACGCAGTATTTT. Translating gives CASTQNRVSTDTQYF.

The rearrangement links TRBV7-8 to TRBJ2-7, with 13 bases identical to TRBD2. The CDR3 has 18 amino acids. The germline V gene has CDR1 SGHVS and CDR2 FQNEAQ. J lost 6 bases, V lost 5 bases, and 16 bases had no gene match. This CDR3 is CASSPMRTSGSGTLEQYF. In DNA, the CDR3 is TGTGCCAGCAGCCCGATGAGGACTAGCGGGAGTGGGACCCTCGAGCAGTACTTC.

The chain employs TRBV3-1 (or the pseudogene TRBV3-2) and TRBJ2-2; 10 bases map to TRBD2. The CDR3 is made up of 15 amino acids. J was trimmed by 6 bases and V by 3 bases; bases with no gene match: 4. CDR1 is LGHDT and CDR2 is YNNKEL in the germline V gene (reference sequence). CDR3 nucleotides: TGTGCCAGCAGCCAGAAAGCGGGAGGGCCCGGGGAGCTGTTTTTT. It translates to CASSQKAGGPGELFF.

The chain is built from TRBV7-3 and TRBJ2-2; D is unclear. Germline loops: CDR1 SGHTA, CDR2 FQGTGA. V was pared by 4 bases and J by 6 bases, with 9 bases between. The CDR3 is made up of 13 amino acids. Written as DNA, the CDR3 is TGTGCCAGCAGCTCCCGAGAGGCCGGGGAGCTGTTTTTT. Translated: CASSSREAGELFF. The variable domain in full, completed from reference TRBV7-3 and TRBJ2-2, reads GAGVSQTPSNKVTEKGKYVELRCDPISGHTALYWYRQSLGQGPEFLIYFQGTGAADDSGLPNDRFFAVRPEGSVSTLKIQRTERGDSAVYLCASSSREAGELFFGEGSRLTVL.

V usage is TRBV12-3 or TRBV12-4 and J usage is TRBJ1-1, with TRBD1 as a possible D gene (6 bases). V dropped 2 bases and J dropped 10 bases, with 11 bases sitting between them. The length of the CDR3 is 12 residues. The DNA for the CDR3 is TGTGCCAGCAGTTTAAAGGGGGAACTAGCTTTCTTT. It is translated as CASSLKGELAFF.

The V call is TRBV14, the J call TRBJ1-6; no definite D call. With 0 bases removed from V and 3 bases from J, the gap between germline ends came to 3 bases. There are 14 residues in the CDR3. Germline CDR1 and CDR2: SGHDN and FVKESK. CDR3 region: CASSQDVYNSPLHF. The CDR3 region has the DNA TGTGCCAGCAGCCAAGACGTCTATAATTCACCCCTCCACTTT. Looking up the rest from reference TRBV14 and TRBJ1-6 gives the full variable domain: EAGVTQFPSHSVIEKGQTVTLRCDPISGHDNLYWYRRVMGKEIKFLLHFVKESKQDESGMPNNRFLAERTGGTYSTLKVQPAELEDSGVYFCASSQDVYNSPLHFGNGTRLTVT.

This CDR3 reads CASSQARQGAYEQYF. The CDR3 DNA follows: TGCGCCAGCAGCCAGGCCCGACAGGGAGCCTACGAGCAGTACTTC. The chain combines TRBV4-1 with TRBJ2-7; 7 bases are a match to TRBD1. Germline lookup yields CDR1 MGHRA and CDR2 YSYEKL. CDR3 length equals 15 residues. V gave up 3 bases and J gave up 2 bases; unmatched junction bases: 7.

Notes on this clone: Other nucleotide sequences in the sample specify the same CDR3. V gene TRBV5-1 combines with J gene TRBJ1-1, with D perhaps matching TRBD1 (5 bases). This CDR3 is built from 14 residues. From germline, CDR1 is SGHRS and CDR2 YFSETQ. V dropped 0 bases and J dropped 4 bases, with 10 bases sitting between them. This chain's CDR3 is CASSLVGGSTEAFF. CDR3 sequence (DNA): TGCGCCAGCAGCTTGGTGGGGGGGAGCACTGAAGCTTTCTTT.

V usage is TRBV20-1 and J usage is TRBJ2-2; 11 bases agree with TRBD1. The length of the CDR3 is 16 residues. V dropped 3 bases and J dropped 5; count of bases not matched to a gene: 8. In germline, CDR1 is DFQATT, CDR2 SNEGSKA (reference sequence). CDR3 coding DNA: TGCAGTGCTAGTCCCGGGACAGGGGGAAAGACCGGGGAGCTGTTTTTT. This codes for CSASPGTGGKTGELFF.

The chain is built from TRBV7-9 and TRBJ2-5; D not resolved. This CDR3 is 14 amino acids long. Germline V gives CDR1 SEHNR, CDR2 FQNEAQ (reference sequence). Trimming removed 2 bases from V and 5 bases from J, with 12 bases in between. The chain's CDR3 is CASSLNPYAETQYF. In DNA form, the CDR3 reads TGTGCCAGCAGCTTAAACCCTTACGCGGAGACCCAGTACTTC.

The chain couples TRBV15 to TRBJ1-2, with TRBD1 as a possible D gene (5 bases). The CDR3 has 14 residues. The germline V gene has CDR1 LNHNV and CDR2 YYDKDF (reference sequence). Trimming removed 6 bases at V and 1 base at J, with 12 bases between. The CDR3 spells CATRGGGGNYGYTF. In DNA, the CDR3 is TGTGCCACCAGAGGCGGGGGGGGTAACTATGGCTACACCTTC.

Only a few counts were recorded for this clone. The V call is TRBV19, the J call TRBJ2-7; 8 nucleotides match TRBD2. Per germline, CDR1 LNHDA and CDR2 SQIVND (reference sequence). J lost 6 bases, V lost 4 bases, and 8 bases had no gene match. The CDR3 is made up of 14 amino acids. The CDR3 loop reads CASSTGTSFVEQYF. The CDR3 nucleotides read TGTGCCAGTAGTACGGGGACTAGTTTTGTCGAGCAGTACTTC.

This chain connects TRBV30 to TRBJ1-1; unclear D gene. This CDR3 is 11 amino acids long. The V and J ends lost 5 bases and 0 bases respectively, with 4 bases between them. Germline CDR1 reads GTSNPN; CDR2 reads SVGIG (reference sequence). The CDR3 loop reads CAWGLNTEAFF. The CDR3 DNA reads TGTGCCTGGGGGCTGAACACTGAAGCTTTCTTT.

This sequence joins TRBV6-4 and TRBJ1-1; D ambiguous. The V end was cut by 7 bases, the J end by 5 bases, with 11 bases between. The CDR3 contains 12 residues. Per the germline V gene, CDR1 is MRHNA and CDR2 is SNTAGT. CDR3 loop: CASTEGGTEAFF. CDR3 DNA: TGTGCCAGCACCGAGGGAGGAACTGAAGCTTTCTTT.

The gene calls are TRBV3-1 (or the pseudogene TRBV3-2) and TRBJ2-5, with unresolved D. This CDR3 contains 11 residues. The V end lost 4 bases, the J end lost 5 bases, and 5 bases lay between the germline ends. Germline V lookup: CDR1 LGHDT, CDR2 YNNKEL (reference sequence). In DNA, the CDR3 is TGTGCCAGCAGCCTACTGGAGACCCAGTACTTC. This sequence encodes CASSLLETQYF.

V is TRBV28 and J is TRBJ2-5, with TRBD2 matching 12 bases. Germline CDR1 is MDHEN and CDR2 is SYDVKM. Trimming removed 5 bases from V and 3 bases from J; junction bases left unmatched: 4. The CDR3 consists of 15 residues. CDR3 protein: CASSLTSGGKETQYF. Written as DNA, the CDR3 is TGTGCCAGCAGTCTGACTAGCGGGGGCAAAGAGACCCAGTACTTC.